Listed here are 28 T cell receptor beta chains from one sample, sequenced in a study of shared clonotypes between healthy human individuals. Only in-frame clones appear in the TCRdb table, and some are missing; sequencing was by immunoSEQ multiplex PCR. The sample lists around 1.6 million clones; 95% to 99% were seen once. Sequenced input: naive CD4+ T cells sorted from blood. The subset: CD45RA+ positively selected. These receptors all come from a man younger than 45 in good health.

The chain has TRBV6-6 and TRBJ2-1; D is perhaps TRBD1 (5 bases). V lost 7 bases to trimming and J lost 6 bases, with 16 bases between them. Germline-derived CDR1 and CDR2 are MNHNY and SVGAGI (reference sequence). This CDR3 contains 14 residues. The CDR3 spells CASNAGFHGNEQFF. The CDR3 DNA is TGTGCCAGCAATGCAGGGTTCCATGGCAATGAGCAGTTCTTC.

The chain couples TRBV13 to TRBJ2-7; tentatively, D is TRBD1 (5 bases). V lost 5 bases to trimming and J lost 3 bases, with 20 bases between them. Per the germline V gene, CDR1 is PRHDT and CDR2 is FYEKMQ (reference sequence). The CDR3 is 16 residues long. This CDR3 reads CASSPFGQLNIYEQYF. For the CDR3, the DNA is TGTGCCAGCAGCCCGTTCGGACAACTAAACATCTACGAGCAGTACTTC.

The genes are TRBV18 and TRBJ2-4; 7 nucleotides agree with TRBD2. The CDR3 has 18 residues. V lost 0 bases and J lost 0; bases outside the gene matches: 8. Germline V gene lookup returns CDR1 KGHSH and CDR2 LQKENI. The CDR3 loop is CASSPPSSGDLAKNIQYF. CDR3 bases: TGTGCCAGCTCACCACCGTCTAGCGGAGACTTAGCCAAAAACATTCAGTACTTC.

This clone is a singleton in its sample. The chain uses TRBV9 and TRBJ1-1, with D uncertain. Germline assignment: CDR1 SGDLS and CDR2 YYNGEE. The CDR3 totals 16 residues. Deletions cut 0 bases from V and 0 bases from J, with 12 bases between. CDR3 sequence: CASSVVLGSMNTEAFF. The CDR3, as DNA: TGTGCCAGCAGCGTAGTACTGGGATCGATGAACACTGAAGCTTTCTTT.

The rearrangement uses TRBV11-2 and TRBJ2-4; TRBD2 matches 8 bases. Losses at the gene ends were 4 bases for V and 9 bases for J; bases not matched to a gene: 8. Germline V gives CDR1 SGHAT, CDR2 FQNNGV. There are 14 residues in the CDR3. The DNA of the CDR3 is TGTGCCAGCAGCTCCATACGGGAGGGCGTCATTCAGTACTTC. This codes for CASSSIREGVIQYF.

The chain recombines TRBV9 with TRBJ1-4; tentative D call: TRBD1 (6 bases). Germline lookup yields CDR1 SGDLS and CDR2 YYNGEE. This CDR3 spans 14 amino acids. V lost 0 bases to trimming and J lost 7 bases, with 10 bases between them. In DNA form, the CDR3 reads TGTGCCAGCAGCGTAGCAGGGGCGGGTGAAAAACTGTTTTTT. This sequence encodes CASSVAGAGEKLFF.

This chain joins TRBV11-2 and TRBJ1-1, with TRBD1 matching over 11 bases. The CDR3 length is 16 residues. CDR1 is SGHAT, CDR2 FQNNGV, per germline. V shed 2 bases and J 7 bases; nucleotides not matched to a gene: 9. The DNA for the CDR3 is TGTGCCAGCAGCTTACGGGGGGACAGGGGGTATGGTGAAGCTTTCTTT. The encoded protein is CASSLRGDRGYGEAFF.

Note on this clone: The junction does not match germline at one end; this may be a read error. This chain uses TRBV29-1 with TRBJ2-3; perhaps TRBD2 as D (5 bases). The CDR3 is 14 amino acids. Germline CDR1 and CDR2: SQVTM and ANQGSEA. The CDR3 nucleotides are TGCAGGGTTGAGGGTCTCTTACGCACAGATACGCAGTATTTT. Its protein is CRVEGLLRTDTQYF.

The rearrangement uses TRBV30 and TRBJ2-7, with a possible D match to TRBD1 (7 bases). Germline lookup yields CDR1 GTSNPN and CDR2 SVGIG (reference sequence). This CDR3 comprises 12 residues. Trimming took 3 bases from V and 7 from J, leaving 13 bases between them. As DNA, the CDR3 is TGTGCCTGGAGCCCACAGGGGAGGGAGCAGTACTTC. Amino acid sequence: CAWSPQGREQYF.

The chain carries TRBV4-3 and TRBJ2-3; 10 bases are shared with TRBD2. The CDR3 runs to 17 residues. J lost 2 bases, V lost 3 bases, and 8 bases had no gene match. The germline V gene has CDR1 LGHNA and CDR2 YSLEER. CDR3 DNA: TGCGCCAGCAGCCACTTCTTACTAGCGGGGAACACAGATACGCAGTATTTT. This gives the protein CASSHFLLAGNTDTQYF.

This rearrangement joins TRBV13 to TRBJ2-2; 7 bases are shared with TRBD1. Unmatched junction bases numbered 9, after V lost 5 bases and J lost 6 bases. CDR1 and CDR2 from the germline V gene are PRHDT and FYEKMQ (reference sequence). This CDR3 comprises 15 residues. CDR3 sequence: CASSRTGELAGELFF. DNA of the CDR3: TGTGCCAGCAGCCGTACAGGGGAGTTGGCCGGGGAGCTGTTTTTT.

The chain combines TRBV10-1 with TRBJ2-7; 11 bases are shared with TRBD2. This CDR3 contains 15 residues. In germline, CDR1 is WNHNN, CDR2 SYGVQD (reference sequence). The junction had 7 bases not matched to a gene; V was cut back by 5 bases and J by 4 bases. CDR3 protein: CASSPTSGVPYEQYF. In DNA, the CDR3 is TGCGCCAGCAGTCCGACTAGCGGGGTACCTTACGAGCAGTACTTC.

The chain recombines TRBV5-1 with TRBJ2-1; D is unresolved. Trimming stripped 1 base from V and 4 bases from J, with 9 bases between. From germline, CDR1 is SGHRS and CDR2 YFSETQ. This CDR3 is built from 14 residues. The CDR3 sequence: CASSLISTYNEQFF. The CDR3 DNA sequence: TGCGCCAGCAGCTTGATATCAACTTACAATGAGCAGTTCTTC.

The chain couples TRBV5-1 to TRBJ2-3; D possibly corresponds to TRBD1 (5 bases). This CDR3 has 18 residues. Per germline, CDR1 SGHRS and CDR2 YFSETQ. V lost 3 bases, J lost 1 base, and 21 bases lay in between. CDR3 in DNA: TGCGCCAGCAGCTCACAACTTGCCCATTCAGGGCGCACAGATACGCAGTATTTT. Translated: CASSSQLAHSGRTDTQYF.

Here the CDR3 DNA reads TGTGCCAGCAGCTTAGCTAGAAAGAACACCGGGGAGCTGTTTTTT. Encoded protein: CASSLARKNTGELFF. The chain combines TRBV11-2 with TRBJ2-2; no firm D call. The germline gives CDR1 SGHAT, CDR2 FQNNGV. V was shortened by 1 base and J by 1 base, with 7 bases between the two germline ends. The CDR3 length is 15 residues.

The chain links TRBV6-6 to TRBJ2-1; 10 bases fit TRBD2. CDR1 is MNHNY and CDR2 is SVGAGI in the germline V gene (reference sequence). The CDR3 runs 13 residues. J lost 8 bases, V lost 7 bases, and 5 bases had no gene match. The CDR3 region is CASKQREGDEQFF. The CDR3 coding sequence is TGTGCCAGCAAGCAGCGGGAGGGCGATGAGCAGTTCTTC.

This chain joins TRBV5-4 and TRBJ2-2; D perhaps matches TRBD1 (6 bases). Trimming removed 4 bases at V and 3 bases at J, with 19 bases between. The CDR3 is 17 residues long. Germline values: CDR1 SGHNT, CDR2 YYREEE (reference sequence). The CDR3 coding sequence is TGTGCCAGCAGCCCTTACTACAGGGCGGGCGACACCGGGGAGCTGTTTTTT. This encodes CASSPYYRAGDTGELFF.

The rearrangement joins TRBV7-2 to TRBJ1-4; tentative D call: TRBD1 (6 bases). The germline gives CDR1 SGHTA, CDR2 FQGNSA. V was cut by 4 bases and J by 8 bases, with 17 bases left in between. The CDR3 is 15 residues long. CDR3 DNA sequence: TGTGCCAGCAGCTCCCGCAGGGGACGAGGAGAAAAACTGTTTTTT. This encodes CASSSRRGRGEKLFF.

The chain links TRBV21-1 to TRBJ2-7; TRBD1 is the table's D call and was not checked against the DNA. TRBV21-1 is described as a pseudogene. The CDR3 totals 17 residues. The CDR3 region is CASSKAGQGTSSYEQYF. CDR3 coding DNA: TGTGCCAGCAGCAAAGCGGGACAGGGGACGAGCTCCTACGAGCAGTACTTC.

This clone was recorded only once. The chain is built from TRBV9 and TRBJ2-7; no clear D. V was pared by 2 bases and J by 1 base, with 10 bases between. This CDR3 region has 14 residues. CDR1 and CDR2 from the germline V gene are SGDLS and YYNGEE. The CDR3 DNA reads as TGTGCCAGCAGCGTTTTATGGGATTCCTACGAGCAGTACTTC. It encodes CASSVLWDSYEQYF.

The chain has TRBV29-1 and TRBJ2-5, with D uncertain. Trimming took 1 base from V and 11 from J, leaving 17 bases between them. This CDR3 comprises 13 residues. Germline V lookup: CDR1 SQVTM, CDR2 ANQGSEA. CDR3 DNA: TGCAGCGTTGAAGGGGCAGGTCAAATGAAGCAGTACTTC. Translated, it gives CSVEGAGQMKQYF.

The rearrangement joins TRBV10-3 to TRBJ2-7; 15 bases agree with TRBD2. The CDR3 is 14 residues long. Germline CDR1 ENHRY, CDR2 SYGVKD. V dropped 7 bases and J dropped 7; count of bases not matched to a gene: 5. DNA for the CDR3: TGTGCCATCAAGGGACTAGCGGGAGGTAGGGAGCAGTACTTC. Translation gives CAIKGLAGGREQYF.

V and J are TRBV4-1 and TRBJ2-1; unclear D gene. The length of the CDR3 is 13 residues. Trimming took off 5 bases at V and 12 bases at J, with 17 bases between the two ends. The germline gives CDR1 MGHRA, CDR2 YSYEKL. CDR3 sequence reads: CASSSRRAGVQFF. DNA for the CDR3: TGCGCCAGCAGCTCCCGTCGGGCAGGCGTGCAGTTCTTC.

About this clone itself: Other DNA sequences in this sample translate to the same CDR3. The CDR3 is CSAGDTEAFF. CDR3 coding DNA: TGCAGTGCGGGGGACACTGAAGCTTTCTTT. The chain carries TRBV20-1 and TRBJ1-1, with D perhaps TRBD1 (5 bases). The V gene's germline CDR1 is DFQATT and CDR2 SNEGSKA (reference sequence). CDR3 length: 10 residues. Trimming removed 6 bases at V and 3 bases at J, with 5 bases between.

This clone showed up just once. The genes are TRBV7-9 and TRBJ2-1, with 8 bases aligning to TRBD1. The V gene's germline CDR1 is SEHNR and CDR2 FQNEAQ (reference sequence). There are 19 residues in the CDR3. V lost 5 bases, J lost 4 bases, and 19 bases stayed unmatched. The CDR3 region is CASSDRHKDRGTVYNEQFF. Written as DNA, the CDR3 is TGTGCCAGCAGCGACCGGCATAAAGACAGGGGCACCGTATACAATGAGCAGTTCTTC.

This clone has only one observation. This chain uses TRBV11-1 with TRBJ2-7; 8 nucleotides match TRBD2. The CDR3 covers 16 residues. The junction had 10 bases not matched to a gene; V was cut back by 6 bases and J by 0 bases. The germline V gene encodes CDR1 SGHAT and CDR2 FQDESV (reference sequence). The CDR3 protein is CASSPNRAGVSYEQYF. The CDR3 DNA reads TGTGCCAGCAGTCCTAATCGAGCGGGAGTCTCCTACGAGCAGTACTTC. Filled out from reference TRBV11-1 and TRBJ2-7, the complete variable domain reads EAEVAQSPRYKITEKSQAVAFWCDPISGHATLYWYRQILGQGPELLVQFQDESVVDDSQLPKDRFSAERLKGVDSTLKIQPAELGDSAMYLCASSPNRAGVSYEQYFGPGTRLTVT.

The chain couples TRBV5-1 to TRBJ2-7; 9 bases line up with TRBD1. The CDR3 runs to 15 residues. Germline V CDR1 and CDR2: SGHRS, YFSETQ. V lost 2 bases, J lost 0 bases, and 3 bases stayed unmatched. The CDR3 nucleotides read TGCGCCAGCAGCTTCTGGACAGGGGACTCCTACGAGCAGTACTTC. This sequence encodes CASSFWTGDSYEQYF.

The chain is built from TRBV9 and TRBJ2-1; 14 positions agree with TRBD2. This CDR3 has 17 amino acids. V lost 3 bases, J lost 1 base, and 3 bases stayed unmatched. The germline V gene has CDR1 SGDLS and CDR2 YYNGEE. The CDR3 nucleotides are TGTGCCAGCAGCGACGGGACTAGCGGGAGTTCCTACAATGAGCAGTTCTTC. Translating gives CASSDGTSGSSYNEQFF.